The TCR beta chain described here comes from a study of cytotoxic CD8 clonotypes in ibrutinib-treated CLL. With 9 bases clipped from V and 2 bases from J, the junction kept 6 bases outside the gene matches. The CDR3 is made up of 14 amino acids. CDR1 and CDR2 from the germline V gene are SGHTA and FQGNSA. The data were produced by immunoSEQ multiplex PCR, yet TCRdb's version contains in-frame clones alone and is incomplete. The table shows hundreds of thousands of clones, with about 75% occurring only once. V is TRBV7-2 and J is TRBJ2-1; 8 bases match TRBD2. Sequencing used PBMCs, obtained after 12 months of ibrutinib treatment. The TCR was taken from a human donor with chronic lymphocytic leukemia. The CDR3 loop is CASSGISAYNEQFF. The CDR3, as DNA: TGTGCCAGTAGCGGGATAAGCGCCTACAATGAGCAGTTCTTC.